The 3 T cell receptor beta chains below come from one sample, sequenced in a study of identical twins. From the 5' RACE reads, TCRdb called clonotypes with MiXCR, one entry per CDR3 protein. The repertoire holds 700,000 or so distinct CDR3 sequences, with over 8.5% as singletons. Separately, the same data were catalogued under a study of yellow fever vaccine responses in identical twins.

The sample comprised PBMCs. Every receptor here comes from a woman aged 18-29 years in good health.

This clonotype was seen a handful of times. The J gene is TRBJ2-1, the V gene TRBV20-1, with TRBD2 as a possible D gene (7 bases). The CDR3 covers 14 residues. Trimming removed 4 bases at V and 4 bases at J, with 14 bases between. The germline V gene has CDR1 DFQATT and CDR2 SNEGSKA (reference sequence). The CDR3 bases are TGCAGTGCTAAGACGGGGGGCTGGTACAATGAGCAGTTCTTC. It is translated as CSAKTGGWYNEQFF.

The V gene is TRBV4-2, the J gene TRBJ2-2, with 9 bases aligning to TRBD2. The V segment lost 0 bases and the J segment 6 bases; nucleotides outside the gene matches: 5. Germline V gene lookup returns CDR1 LGHNA and CDR2 YNFKEQ. CDR3 length: 16 residues. The DNA of the CDR3 is TGTGCCAGCAGCCAAGAGAGCGGGGGGACCGCCGGGGAGCTGTTTTTT. As protein: CASSQESGGTAGELFF.

The chain combines TRBV5-1 with TRBJ2-7; 9 positions agree with TRBD1. The CDR3 runs to 14 residues. In germline, CDR1 is SGHRS, CDR2 YFSETQ. V lost 4 bases to trimming and J lost 4 bases; unmatched junction nucleotides: 6. The CDR3 coding sequence is TGCGCCAGCAGCCCGACAGGGGGATATTACGAGCAGTACTTC. It translates to CASSPTGGYYEQYF.